The source of this TCR beta chain is a study of OX40 agonist ivuxolimab in advanced cancers. The overall study: Anti-PD-1, anti-PD-L1 or anti-CTLA-4 therapy given earlier was allowed, and around 40% had some.

The sample holds one count of this clone. The target antigen is unknown. Sampled blood was obtained at baseline, cycle 4 day 1, and cycle 7 day 1. Measured with immunoSEQ multiplex PCR; TCRdb has only the in-frame clones, and not every one. This table has 70,000 to 85,000 clones, roughly 84% appearing once. Germline loops: CDR1 MNHEY, CDR2 SMNVEV (reference sequence). The V end was cut by 8 bases, the J end by 5 bases, with 34 bases between. This CDR3 region has 21 residues. Study-wide results and caveats: At 0.1 to 3.0 mg/kg, clonal expansion of CD4+ and CD8+ blood T cells had occurred by week 6.

The rearrangement joins TRBV27 to TRBJ1-6, with D unresolved. The TCR was taken from an adult with an advanced solid tumor such as melanoma, head and neck, liver or kidney cancer. Sequenced here: CD4+ or CD8+ T cells sorted from blood, sampled in a trial of the OX40 agonist ivuxolimab. The CDR3 region has the DNA TGTGCCAGCCGGCCCTGGGTCCCTAGGACCCTGTCCGTCCTAAATAATTCACCCCTCCACTTT. Protein sequence: CASRPWVPRTLSVLNNSPLHF.